This TCR beta chain was captured by sequencing in a study of cytomegalovirus exposure and HLA in healthy donors. The PCR was carried out with 60 Vbeta primers and 13 Jbeta primers. Sequencing was performed with immunoSEQ multiplex PCR; in TCRdb, only in-frame clones are kept and a portion is missing. The data contain a few hundred thousand clones, just over 70% of them singletons. The V gene end was trimmed by 5 bases and the J gene end by 9 bases; junction bases not matched to a gene: 5. Germline CDR1 reads MRHNA; CDR2 reads SNTAGT. The CDR3 consists of 13 residues. Study results and limitations: Later, an analysis found that common viral pathogens appeared to be linked with several of the most significant clusters. Previous analysis showed most TCR beta V segments were productive about 87% or about 30% of the time.

This clone came up a few times. The antigen is undetermined. This receptor was obtained from a female donor in good health and CMV-seronegative. The genes are TRBV6-4 and TRBJ2-7, with 12 positions matching TRBD2. Sequenced sample: PBMCs. In DNA, the CDR3 is TGTGCCAGCAGTTCCGGGACTAGCGGGCCGCAGTACTTC. It codes for CASSSGTSGPQYF.